This T cell receptor (beta chain) was profiled in a study of blood T cell repertoires in COVID-19. This CDR3 contains 14 residues. The V gene lost 3 bases and the J gene lost 1 base, with 10 bases spanning the gap. Germline-derived CDR1 and CDR2 are SGDLS and YYNGEE. This study enrolled people aged 18 to 89 from approximately 25 US geographic areas. Each participant's cohort was designated according to participant-reported clinical history. In the source study's methods: Reference gene primer amplification in the assay estimated nucleated cell counts. Some clones are missing from TCRdb's copy, which holds only in-frame ones; the method was immunoSEQ multiplex PCR. D and trimming come from the DNA, and the V and J calls and clone size come from that table. The table has approximately 220,000 clones, about 80% seen once.

The sequence came from a woman aged 50 to 60 who had been exposed to COVID-19. The specimen sequenced was PBMCs or T cells enriched from blood (not recorded which). The chain uses TRBV9 and TRBJ1-1, with D uncertain. CDR3 sequence (DNA): TGTGCCAGCAGCGGGGAGCGAGAGAACACTGAAGCTTTCTTT. Its protein is CASSGERENTEAFF.